The clone carrying this T cell receptor (beta chain) was observed a handful of times. Its antigen is not identified. The CDR3 loop spans 14 amino acids. Deletions cut 3 bases from V and 0 bases from J, with 9 bases between. Germline V CDR1 and CDR2: GTSNPN, SVGIG (reference sequence). This record comes from a study of cytomegalovirus exposure and HLA in healthy donors. Study-level results: Per a later analysis, roughly 17,000 TCR beta sequences showed association with HLA alleles at 0.05 false discovery rate. Within an earlier analysis, most TCR beta V segments proved productive either about 90% or about 30% of the time. Based on reports, TCR beta sequences accurately predicted HLA-A and HLA-B alleles for most subjects.

PCR employed 60 Vbeta and 13 Jbeta primers. TCRdb keeps only in-frame clones here, not all; method: immunoSEQ multiplex PCR. The table includes 90,000 to 120,000 clones, approximately 66% detected once. The sequenced material came from PBMCs. The chain recombines TRBV30 with TRBJ1-3, with D possibly matching TRBD1 (6 bases). The receptor was isolated from a man in his forties in good health and CMV-seropositive. In nucleotides, the CDR3 is TGTGCCTGGAGCGGGACACGCTCTGGAAACACCATATATTTT. Amino acids: CAWSGTRSGNTIYF.